Below are 5 T cell receptor beta chains sequenced from a single sample in a study of chronic HIV infection and antiretroviral therapy. TCRdb reprocessed the 5' RACE reads with MiXCR, giving one entry per CDR3 protein. The sample lists about 48,000 distinct CDR3 sequences, approximately 19% occurring once. The sample was peripheral blood. The receptors come from an adult who had HIV and had not received antiretroviral therapy, or was an uninfected healthy control (not recorded which).

The V and J genes are TRBV11-2 and TRBJ1-2; TRBD1 agrees at 7 bases. The CDR3 spans 15 residues. V lost 5 bases and J lost 4; bases outside the gene matches: 10. Germline V gene sequence: CDR1 SGHAT, CDR2 FQNNGV. CDR3 sequence reads: CASSLINRGSYGYTF. The CDR3 DNA reads TGTGCCAGCAGCCTAATCAACAGGGGAAGCTATGGCTACACCTTC.

This clonotype came up a few times. The chain couples TRBV4-1 to TRBJ1-4; perhaps TRBD1 as D (6 bases). CDR3 size: 16 residues. The V end lost 4 bases, the J end lost 5 bases, and 17 bases lay between the germline ends. Germline assignment: CDR1 MGHRA and CDR2 YSYEKL. The CDR3 sequence: CASSREQGFGNEKLFF. DNA of the CDR3: TGCGCCAGCAGCCGAGAACAGGGCTTCGGGAATGAAAAACTGTTTTTT.

This chain uses TRBV20-1 with TRBJ1-5; tentative D call: TRBD1 (6 bases). CDR3 size: 17 residues. V shed 0 bases and J shed 7 bases, with 22 bases lying between them. Germline CDR1 DFQATT, CDR2 SNEGSKA (reference sequence). The CDR3 nucleotides read TGCAGTGCTAGAGACCTACTAAGGGGGGGCTCAGAACAGCCCCAGCATTTT. Protein product: CSARDLLRGGSEQPQHF.

Details on this clonotype: The missing conserved phenylalanine or tryptophan at the end of this CDR3 makes a read error likely. V usage is TRBV28 and J usage is TRBJ1-2; 10 bases are shared with TRBD1. Trimming cost V 4 bases and J 8 bases; bases outside gene matches: 7. The CDR3 totals 14 residues. CDR1 is MDHEN and CDR2 is SYDVKM in the germline V gene. This chain's CDR3 is CASSSGQGVQGYTL. In DNA, the CDR3 is TGTGCCAGCAGTTCCGGACAGGGGGTACAAGGCTACACCTTG.

This clonotype was counted between two and nine times. The V gene is TRBV6-5, the J gene TRBJ2-7, with TRBD1 identical over 9 bases. V lost 4 bases to trimming and J lost 6 bases; unmatched junction nucleotides: 16. CDR3 length: 17 amino acids. CDR1 is MNHEY and CDR2 is SVGAGI in the germline V gene. The CDR3: CASSLRAAGTGIAEQYF. CDR3 coding DNA: TGTGCCAGCAGTTTACGGGCCGCCGGGACAGGGATAGCCGAGCAGTACTTC.